Listed here are 9 T cell receptor beta chains from one sample, sequenced in a study of CD8+ T cells in alopecia areata. Treatment reported: oral pan-JAK inhibitor, 5-10 mg twice daily. Following extraction, RNA underwent reverse transcription to cDNA, which served as the sequencing template. The method was immunoSEQ multiplex PCR; TCRdb's version includes in-frame clones alone and lacks a portion of them. Of roughly 170,000 clones in the sample, 58% were seen once. This specimen consisted of CD8+ T cells sorted from blood, obtained at week 24, from a patient treated with tofacitinib. These TCRs come from a human donor with alopecia areata.

The chain employs TRBV29-1 and TRBJ1-2; tentatively, D is TRBD1 (5 bases). This CDR3 has 14 residues. V dropped 0 bases and J dropped 4 bases, with 12 bases sitting between them. CDR1 is SQVTM, CDR2 ANQGSEA, per germline. DNA for the CDR3: TGCAGCGTTGAAGATCTGGGGACCCCCTATGGCTACACCTTC. It encodes CSVEDLGTPYGYTF.

The chain has TRBV4-1 and TRBJ2-6; no clear D. The CDR3 runs to 14 residues. Germline CDR1 reads MGHRA; CDR2 reads YSYEKL. V was clipped by 3 bases and J by 0 bases, with 3 bases between them. CDR3 sequence: CASSHSSGANVLTF. As DNA, the CDR3 is TGCGCCAGCAGCCATAGCTCTGGGGCCAACGTCCTGACTTTC.

V usage is TRBV5-1 and J usage is TRBJ1-1; TRBD1 might be the D (5 bases). The CDR3 totals 14 residues. Germline assignment: CDR1 SGHRS and CDR2 YFSETQ. V lost 3 bases and J lost 2, with 11 bases in between. The chain's CDR3 is CASSSTELNTEAFF. The CDR3 region has the DNA TGCGCCAGCAGCTCGACAGAGCTCAACACTGAAGCTTTCTTT.

This clone has a handful of counts. The J gene is TRBJ2-7, the V gene TRBV5-1; no clear D gene. The CDR3 spans 12 residues. Germline V lookup: CDR1 SGHRS, CDR2 YFSETQ. With 5 bases removed from V and 6 bases from J, the gap between germline ends came to 12 bases. The CDR3 reads CASSIGRTEQYF. In DNA, the CDR3 is TGCGCCAGCAGTATTGGACGGACCGAGCAGTACTTC.

The V gene is TRBV2, the J gene TRBJ2-1; no definite D call. CDR3 length equals 12 residues. Germline V CDR1 and CDR2: SNHLY, FYNNEI. V dropped 1 base and J dropped 9 bases, with 7 bases sitting between them. This chain's CDR3 is CASSEVGIEQFF. The CDR3 nucleotides read TGTGCCAGCAGTGAAGTAGGGATTGAGCAGTTCTTC.

This clone was picked up a small number of times. The gene calls are TRBV27 and TRBJ1-2; D unresolved. The CDR3 is 15 amino acids. The germline gives CDR1 MNHEY, CDR2 SMNVEV (reference sequence). Trimming left V 1 base short and J 7 bases short, with 16 bases between. The CDR3 spells CASSLYGDQRFGYTF. CDR3 bases: TGTGCCAGCAGTTTATATGGGGATCAGAGATTTGGCTACACCTTC.

Only a few counts were recorded for this clone. The same CDR3 also results from other DNA sequences found in this sample. J is TRBJ2-2 and V is TRBV2; no definite D call. V gave up 6 bases and J gave up 6 bases, with 2 bases separating them. This CDR3 comprises 10 residues. The V gene's germline CDR1 is SNHLY and CDR2 FYNNEI. CDR3 protein: CASSAGELFF. CDR3 DNA sequence: TGTGCCAGCAGCGCCGGGGAGCTGTTTTTT.

The chain couples TRBV25-1 to TRBJ2-2, with D perhaps TRBD2 (6 bases). V gave up 5 bases and J gave up 3 bases, with 16 bases separating them. The CDR3 is made up of 16 amino acids. Germline assignment: CDR1 MGHDK and CDR2 SYGVNS. CDR3 DNA: TGTGCCAGCAGTCCCGTGAGCGGGCTTTACACCGGGGAGCTGTTTTTT. This codes for CASSPVSGLYTGELFF.

CDR3 sequence (DNA): TGTGCCAGCAGTGAAAGTGGGGTAGGCTATGGCTACACCTTC. Protein sequence: CASSESGVGYGYTF. The genes are TRBV6-5 and TRBJ1-2; D is ambiguous. The CDR3 is 14 amino acids. Per the germline V gene, CDR1 is MNHEY and CDR2 is SVGAGI. With 5 bases removed from V and 4 bases from J, the gap between germline ends came to 14 bases.